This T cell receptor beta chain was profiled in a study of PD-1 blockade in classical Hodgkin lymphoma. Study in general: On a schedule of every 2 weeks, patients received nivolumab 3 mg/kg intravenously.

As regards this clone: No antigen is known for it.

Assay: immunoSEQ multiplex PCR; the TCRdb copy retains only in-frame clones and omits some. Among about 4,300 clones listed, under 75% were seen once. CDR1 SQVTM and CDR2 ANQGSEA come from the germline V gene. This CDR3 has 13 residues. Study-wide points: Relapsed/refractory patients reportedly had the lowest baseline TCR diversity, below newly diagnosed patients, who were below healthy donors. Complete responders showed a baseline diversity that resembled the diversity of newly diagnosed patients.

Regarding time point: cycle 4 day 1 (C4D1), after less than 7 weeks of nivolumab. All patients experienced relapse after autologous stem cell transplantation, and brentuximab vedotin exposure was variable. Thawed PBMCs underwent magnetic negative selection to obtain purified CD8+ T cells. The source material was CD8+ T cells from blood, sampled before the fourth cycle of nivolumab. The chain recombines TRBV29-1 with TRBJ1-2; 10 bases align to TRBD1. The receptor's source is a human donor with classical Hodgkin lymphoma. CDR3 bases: TGCAGTGACAGGGGGCCGGGGGCCTATGGCTACACCTTC. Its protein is CSDRGPGAYGYTF.